The rows below give T cell receptor beta chains drawn from one sample of a study of blood T cells in healthy people across ages. TCRdb redid the calling of the 5' RACE reads with MiXCR, one entry per CDR3 protein. The data hold about 570,000 distinct CDR3 sequences, with about a quarter observed a single time. These same data were also listed under a study on T cells of mothers and their children.

Sequenced input: blood. Every receptor here comes from a boy between 2 and 15 years old in good health. Each CDR3 is given with its conserved first and last residue. Each record gives: clone size, J gene, D gene, V gene, CDR3 protein, CDR3 DNA. D genes are given only for firm matches. Size is omitted from some rows. Given values are once, few, many or a class for expanded clones.

-,TRBJ2-7,-,TRBV29-1,CSVRSPQNGYEQYF,TGCAGCGTTCGTAGTCCCCAGAACGGCTACGAGCAGTACTTC
-,TRBJ2-5,-,TRBV7-2,CASSLRTGLRIGGTQYF,TGTGCCAGCAGCTTAAGAACAGGGCTCCGGATTGGGGGGACCCAGTACTTC
-,TRBJ2-1,TRBD2,TRBV5-1,CASSPKRAGDLYNEQFF,TGCGCCAGCAGCCCAAAGAGGGCGGGGGACCTCTACAATGAGCAGTTCTTC
once,TRBJ2-1,TRBD2,TRBV2,CASRGTSGDNEQFF,TGTGCCAGCAGGGGGACTAGCGGGGACAATGAGCAGTTCTTC
-,TRBJ2-3,-,TRBV12-3/TRBV12-4,CASGGQHLTDTQYF,TGTGCCAGCGGAGGACAGCATCTCACAGATACGCAGTATTTT
-,TRBJ2-3,-,TRBV6-2/TRBV6-3,CASSYRAPGAPTDTQYF,TGTGCCAGCAGTTACCGGGCTCCCGGAGCCCCCACAGATACGCAGTATTTT
-,TRBJ1-2,-,TRBV20-1,CSAISIGSGYTF,TGCAGTGCTATAAGTATAGGAAGTGGCTACACCTTC
few,TRBJ2-3,-,TRBV27,CASKVQRVTDTQYF,TGTGCCAGCAAAGTACAACGGGTTACAGATACGCAGTATTTT
few,TRBJ2-2,-,TRBV2,CASSDGSAITGELFF,TGTGCCAGCAGTGATGGGAGTGCGATCACCGGGGAGCTGTTTTTT
many,TRBJ2-3,-,TRBV15,CATSRNPTSTDTQYF,TGTGCCACCAGCAGAAACCCCACTTCCACAGATACGCAGTATTTT
-,TRBJ1-1,-,TRBV27,CASSLTPGDPEAFF,TGTGCCAGCAGTTTAACCCCAGGGGACCCTGAAGCTTTCTTT